The source of this T cell receptor (beta chain) is a study of monozygotic twins with inflammatory bowel disease. With regard to this clonotype: Its antigen is undetermined.

Germline lookup yields CDR1 SGHRS and CDR2 YFSETQ. The CDR3 contains 16 residues. Study-wide results and limits: Reduced clonotype sharing with other individuals was observed in IBD patients relative to healthy twins, especially with disease activity. Perhaps reflecting limited power, concordant and discordant twins did not differ in repertoire similarity.

Used for each TCR library was approximately 4,000 ng of total RNA. TCRdb re-analyzed the 5' RACE reads; it lists each CDR3 protein once, without DNA. The sample table sets out approximately 120,000 distinct CDR3 sequences. The sample consisted of blood. The source of this sequence is a human donor with ulcerative colitis or Crohn's disease, or a healthy co-twin of an affected twin (not recorded which). The genes are TRBV5-1 and TRBJ2-1. The CDR3 here is CASSLMTGSSYNEQFF.